This TCR beta chain was obtained from a study of control samples from healthy donors and cancer patients. This CDR3 spans 15 amino acids. Per germline, CDR1 SGDLS and CDR2 YYNGEE. Trimming cost V 3 bases and J 4 bases; bases outside gene matches: 5. Assay used: immunoSEQ multiplex PCR; TCRdb lists only in-frame clones, some missing. The sample has around 95,000 clones, approximately 84% seen once. Sequences were obtained from blood. The TCR comes from a woman between 45 and 60 years old in good health. V is TRBV9 and J is TRBJ2-3; the match to TRBD1 covers 10 bases. CDR3 protein: CASSAGTGAPDTQYF. The CDR3, as DNA: TGTGCCAGCAGCGCAGGGACAGGGGCCCCAGATACGCAGTATTTT. The whole variable domain, filled in from reference TRBV9 and TRBJ2-3, reads DSGVTQTPKHLITATGQRVTLRCSPRSGDLSVYWYQQSLDQGLQFLIQYYNGEERAKGNILERFSAQQFPDLHSELNLSSLELGDSALYFCASSAGTGAPDTQYFGPGTRLTVL.